Shown below are 10 T cell receptor beta chains from a single sample sequenced in a study of identical twins. TCRdb analysed the 5' RACE reads with MiXCR anew, one entry per CDR3 protein. Here the sample spans about 210,000 distinct CDR3 sequences, about a tenth being singletons. Sequencing was done on a sample of memory (CD45RO+) T cells sorted from blood. These receptors originate from a woman under 30 in good health.

The chain joins TRBV6-5 to TRBJ2-7; 8 bases match TRBD1. The CDR3 has 15 amino acids. The V gene end was trimmed by 3 bases and the J gene end by 6 bases; junction bases not matched to a gene: 10. Germline V lookup: CDR1 MNHEY, CDR2 SVGAGI. Here the CDR3 reads CASSYSLTGGGEQYF. For the CDR3, the DNA is TGTGCCAGCAGTTATTCTCTCACAGGGGGAGGCGAGCAGTACTTC.

CDR3 protein: CSVRGTSGSADTQYF. The CDR3 DNA is TGCAGTGTACGGGGGACTAGCGGGAGCGCAGATACGCAGTATTTT. This chain uses TRBV20-1 with TRBJ2-3, with TRBD2 identical over 14 bases. Germline V gene data show CDR1 as DFQATT and CDR2 as SNEGSKA (reference sequence). The CDR3 runs 15 residues. V shed 7 bases and J 4 bases; nucleotides not matched to a gene: 7.

This clonotype occurred many times. CDR3 amino acids: CASSFDRNEKLFF. The CDR3 DNA follows: TGTGCCAGCAGTTTTGACAGGAATGAAAAACTGTTTTTT. The chain couples TRBV6-5 to TRBJ1-4; possible D gene TRBD1, 6 bases. Germline V gene sequence: CDR1 MNHEY, CDR2 SVGAGI. CDR3 length: 13 residues. The V and J ends lost 4 bases and 5 bases respectively, with 8 bases between them.

This clonotype was seen only a few times. Here the CDR3 omits its conserved ending phenylalanine or tryptophan, so a read error is the likely source. The DNA is omitted, as the CDR3 cannot be located on it reliably, and the CDR3 follows TCRdb's listing. The V call is TRBV7-2, the J call TRBJ2-7; TRBD2, the D gene given by the table, was not confirmed from the DNA. CDR1 and CDR2 (germline): SGHTA, FQGNSA. The CDR3 sequence runs 11 residues, both termini included. The CDR3 sequence is CASSHRKRESE.

V and J are TRBV20-1 and TRBJ2-1, with TRBD1 identical over 8 bases. This CDR3 contains 14 residues. The J segment lost 5 bases and the V segment lost 3 bases, leaving 6 bases of the junction unmatched. Germline-derived CDR1 and CDR2 are DFQATT and SNEGSKA (reference sequence). The CDR3 spells CSASLGQADNEQFF. CDR3 DNA: TGCAGTGCTAGTTTGGGACAGGCCGACAATGAGCAGTTCTTC.

The chain employs TRBV5-1 and TRBJ1-1; 8 bases align to TRBD1. The CDR3 runs 14 residues. Germline loops: CDR1 SGHRS, CDR2 YFSETQ. Germline trimming cut 2 bases from V and 5 bases from J; bases unmatched to any gene: 5. The CDR3 spells CASSLQGGLTEAFF. CDR3 nucleotide sequence: TGCGCCAGCAGCTTACAGGGGGGTTTAACTGAAGCTTTCTTT.

This clonotype has a handful of counts. The chain recombines TRBV6-5 with TRBJ2-2; perhaps TRBD2 as D (5 bases). Deletions cut 2 bases from V and 9 bases from J, with 16 bases between. The CDR3 contains 15 residues. The germline CDR1 and CDR2 sequences are MNHEY and SVGAGI. The CDR3 bases are TGTGCCAGCAGTTACGCGAGAGAGGGAGCCCGGGAGCTGTTTTTT. Protein product: CASSYAREGARELFF.

This clonotype turned up a few times. The J gene is TRBJ1-2, the V gene TRBV20-1; D may be TRBD1 (6 bases). This CDR3 is built from 11 residues. CDR1 and CDR2 from the germline V gene are DFQATT and SNEGSKA (reference sequence). The ends were cut back, 6 bases at V and 4 bases at J, with 9 bases in the middle. The CDR3 sequence: CSAEGGYGYTF. The CDR3, as DNA: TGCAGTGCCGAGGGGGGCTATGGCTACACCTTC.

This clonotype occurred a few times. V and J are TRBV20-1 and TRBJ1-1; TRBD1 aligns across 7 bases. Germline V gene lookup returns CDR1 DFQATT and CDR2 SNEGSKA (reference sequence). CDR3 length equals 13 residues. J gave up 0 bases and V 6 bases, and 4 bases lay outside the gene matches. For the CDR3, the DNA is TGCAGTGCAAACAGGGGTCTGAACACTGAAGCTTTCTTT. It encodes CSANRGLNTEAFF.

CDR3 DNA: TGTGCCAGTCGCGAGGGCAACACCGGGGAGCTGTTTTTT. It specifies CASREGNTGELFF. The J gene is TRBJ2-2, the V gene TRBV28; possibly TRBD2 for D (5 bases). CDR1 and CDR2 from the germline V gene are MDHEN and SYDVKM. The V end was cut by 9 bases, the J end by 2 bases, with 10 bases between. The CDR3 loop spans 13 amino acids.